The 6 T cell receptor beta chains presented below share a single source sample, sequenced in a study of regulatory T cells in long-lasting Graves disease. Arm-PCR with iRepertoire HTBI primers amplified the CDR3 regions for these TCR beta libraries. Using its own MiXCR run on the multiplex PCR reads, TCRdb lists one record per CDR3 protein. Of a few hundred thousand distinct CDR3 sequences listed, 20% to 25% were seen once; the top ten hold approximately 6.4%. Time point meaning: persistent/refractory GD, antithyroid drugs over 5 years with positive TRAb. Making the TCR library involved RNA that had been extracted from PBMCs. Source: peripheral blood mononuclear cells (PBMCs), taken when the disease was refractory, from a patient treated with antithyroid drugs. Receptors originate from a female donor with Graves disease.

A few counts support this clonotype. This rearrangement joins TRBV29-1 to TRBJ1-1; D perhaps matches TRBD1 (6 bases). The CDR3 length is 14 residues. Germline V lookup: CDR1 SQVTM, CDR2 ANQGSEA. The V end lost 5 bases, the J end lost 1 base, and 14 bases lay between the germline ends. CDR3 in amino acids: CSVQGRAGNTEAFF. In DNA, the CDR3 is TGCAGCGTTCAGGGGCGCGCAGGGAACACTGAAGCTTTCTTT.

This clonotype was picked up many times. The CDR3 is CASSWGTEATQETQYF. As DNA, the CDR3 is TGTGCCAGCAGTTGGGGGACAGAGGCTACTCAAGAGACCCAGTACTTC. The chain combines TRBV2 with TRBJ2-5, with 7 bases that match TRBD1. V was pared by 5 bases and J by 2 bases, with 11 bases of the junction left unmatched. Germline-derived CDR1 and CDR2 are SNHLY and FYNNEI. There are 16 residues in the CDR3. Variable domain in full (rest from reference TRBV2 and TRBJ2-5): EPEVTQTPSHQVTQMGQEVILRCVPISNHLYFYWYRQILGQKVEFLVSFYNNEISEKSEIFDDQFSVERPDGSNFTLKIRSTKLEDSAMYFCASSWGTEATQETQYFGPGTRLLVL.

The rearrangement links TRBV5-1 to TRBJ1-4; D is ambiguous. This CDR3 is built from 14 residues. V was clipped by 5 bases and J by 5 bases, with 13 bases between them. CDR1 is SGHRS, CDR2 YFSETQ, per germline. CDR3 in amino acids: CASRATNKNEKLFF. For the CDR3, the DNA is TGCGCCAGCAGAGCTACTAATAAGAATGAAAAACTGTTTTTT.

This clonotype was seen repeatedly, ten times or more. This rearrangement joins TRBV28 to TRBJ1-2; D is unclear. Trimming left V 7 bases short and J 5 bases short, with 8 bases between. Germline values: CDR1 MDHEN, CDR2 SYDVKM. There are 11 residues in the CDR3. The CDR3 DNA reads TGTGCCAGCAATGCAGGTTATGGCTACACCTTC. Translated, it gives CASNAGYGYTF.

The V call is TRBV28, the J call TRBJ2-3, with D hard to call. The CDR3 is made up of 16 amino acids. Germline CDR1 and CDR2: MDHEN and SYDVKM. The V end was cut by 9 bases, the J end by 4 bases, with 23 bases between. Here the CDR3 DNA reads TGTGCCAGTAGTATAGCCGCCAGGCTGGCCCCAGATACGCAGTATTTT. It specifies CASSIAARLAPDTQYF.

This clonotype showed up many times. The chain employs TRBV5-1 and TRBJ1-1; 8 bases align to TRBD1. Germline V gene lookup returns CDR1 SGHRS and CDR2 YFSETQ. The CDR3 is 14 residues long. The ends lost 4 bases at V and 1 base at J; junction bases unmatched: 3. The CDR3 region has the DNA TGCGCCAGCAGCCCGGACAGGGAGAACACTGAAGCTTTCTTT. Its translation: CASSPDRENTEAFF.